This entry concerns a single T cell receptor (beta chain). Its recognized antigen is unknown. The germline gene is not matched at one end of the junction; a read error may be the cause. This specimen belongs to a study of tumor and adjacent non-tumor tissue in lung cancer (dated by TCRdb to 2016 to 2018). Background on the whole study: Patients with adenocarcinoma (around eleven), squamous cell carcinoma (2) and small cell lung cancer (1) were included in the cohort. Among the 15 or so patients, ages ranged from roughly 30 to 76 years, about 10 were men and 5 were women, and disease was TNM stage I to III. Using bulk TCRbeta repertoires from approximately 15 lung cancer patients, the study set lung tumor tissue side by side with matched distant non-tumor lung tissue. TCRbeta CDR3 sequencing was performed on 30 to 35 paired specimens, with one tumor sample and one normal lung sample collected per patient. Sequencing produced roughly 130 million productive TCRbeta reads in total, an average of about 4 million reads per sample. Broad study findings and their caveats: A significantly larger cumulative share of the repertoire was made up by the top 100 clones in normal lung than in tumor tissue. The methods do not name the sequencing platform or mention unique molecular identifiers. Younger patients had significantly higher TCR diversity, and higher tumor TCR diversity was associated with shorter overall and disease-free survival. With only roughly 16 patients in the cohort, the authors noted that larger samples and more detailed clinical data are needed. Because peripheral blood was not sequenced, the blood TCRbeta repertoires of the lung cancer patients in the study went unexamined. TCR diversity (inverse Simpson) was significantly higher in tumor than in normal lung tissue (roughly 430 vs 170, P = 0.0075, Mann-Whitney U test).

Library preparation was by multiplex PCR. Sequenced on an Illumina HiSeq 2500. TCRbeta libraries were constructed through three rounds of nested PCR with primers (Table S4) according to protocols adapted from ARM-PCR. Before sequencing, PCR products of 200-500 bp were excised from the gel and purified with the QIAquick gel extraction kit. In the paper's pipeline: Trimmomatic was used to clean the reads, FLASH merged the cleaned reads into complete CDR3 sequences, and MiTCR assigned the sequences to V(D)J germline segments. Clonal diversity was computed as the inverse Simpson's index with VDJtools. Productive reads were defined as in-frame sequences without a premature stop codon. Starting from the raw public reads, TCRdb applied fastp trimming at Q25, assembled clones with MiXCR and retained in-frame beta chains. Under each unique CDR3 protein, matching rows form one entry showing the most common genes and DNA. TCRdb, not the original authors, processed these V and J calls. The sample table records over 80,000 distinct CDR3 sequences; less than 85% of these occur just once. The ten largest clonotypes hold around 30% of the sample.

RNA was extracted from bulk unsorted tissue and checked for quality with a NanoDrop ND-1000 and an Agilent 2100. Distant non-tumor tissue taken more than 3 cm from the tumor edge was used as the normal lung sample. Donors were newly diagnosed lung cancer patients admitted for thoracic surgery in China between August and November 2014, without prior chemotherapy. Patients who had received previous radiotherapy or chemotherapy, or who had another concurrent cancer, were excluded from the study. Surgical tissue pieces of 1-2 cm3 were preserved in RNAlater solution and were kept at -80 degrees C until use. Inclusive of the bounding cysteine and phenylalanine, the CDR3 is 15 residues long. The entry retains the CDR3 DNA only, 45 bases that are in frame from base 1. Per the germline V gene (reference sequence), SEHNR is the CDR1 and FQNEAQ is the CDR2.

The receptor was isolated from a man aged 55-75 years with small cell lung cancer. The chain uses TRBV7-9 and TRBJ1-1; 7 bases in between match TRBD1. The sample taken for sequencing was distant non-tumor lung tissue. The DNA is as follows: TGTGCCATCAGCATACGGGACAGAAGGTTTCTCGAAGCTTTCTTT. Its translation is CAISIRDRRFLEAFF.